In its sample, the clone carrying this TCR beta chain was seen a few times. The data stem from a study of response to subunit inactivated influenza vaccine. TCRdb processed the RT-PCR reads anew with MiXCR; each CDR3 protein has one entry. The sample holds some 550,000 distinct CDR3 sequences; roughly 25% are singletons and the top ten take 2.8%. Losses at the gene ends were 2 bases for V and 7 bases for J; bases not matched to a gene: 7. Per germline, CDR1 DFQATT and CDR2 SNEGSKA (reference sequence). CDR3 size: 16 residues. These data were also reused for a study on T cells expressing NK-cell markers. That work adds: The TCR beta cDNA came from 5'RACE template switching with UMIs. In sorted CD3+CD56+NKG2C+, CD3+CD56+NKG2C- and CD3+CD56-NKG2C+ T cells, TCR beta repertoires were obtained. Leadership of the CD3+CD56-NKG2C+ fraction also belonged to these clonotypes in four donors.

This chain links TRBV20-1 with TRBJ2-1, with 14 bases identical to TRBD2. The origin of this receptor is a man aged 50 to 59 who received an inactivated influenza vaccine. The sequenced sample was CD4+ T cells sorted from PBMCs, obtained about 11 days after vaccination. CDR3 sequence: CSARWTSGRTRNEQFF. Written as DNA, the CDR3 is TGCAGTGCTAGATGGACTAGCGGGAGGACTAGGAATGAGCAGTTCTTC.